This record looks at one T cell receptor (beta chain) sequence and its context. The target antigen is unknown. This was the immunoSEQ v3.0 assay at survey level. Generated by immunoSEQ multiplex PCR, the TCRdb table keeps only in-frame clones and is missing some. The sample includes some 23,000 clones, 70% to 90% seen only once; the top ten take less than 6%. These data are taken from a study of long-term antiretroviral therapy in people with HIV. Regarding the study as a whole: HIV repertoires spanned narrower CDR3 length ranges than controls. Clones that had undergone expansion before ART dominated the repertoire at all time points.

Between the trimmed V and J ends, which lost 5 bases and 8 bases, there was a span of 13 bases. From germline, CDR1 is SEHNR and CDR2 FQNEAQ (reference sequence). The CDR3 totals 12 residues. Treatment of all HIV participants took place in the United States. This TCR came from a man aged 30-40 years with HIV. The starting material was unsorted PBMCs, obtained more than 4.3 years after starting antiretroviral therapy. This chain links TRBV7-9 with TRBJ2-7; TRBD2 is a possible D gene (5 bases). CDR3 sequence: CASSKLVQQQYF. CDR3 DNA sequence: TGTGCCAGCAGCAAACTAGTTCAGCAGCAGTACTTC.